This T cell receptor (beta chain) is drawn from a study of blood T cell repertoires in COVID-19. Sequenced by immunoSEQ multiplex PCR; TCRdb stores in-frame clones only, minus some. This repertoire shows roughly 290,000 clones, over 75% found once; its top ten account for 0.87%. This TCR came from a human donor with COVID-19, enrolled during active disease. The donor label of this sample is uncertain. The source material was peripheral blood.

The DNA of the CDR3 is TGTGCCAGCAGCTTAGATCGGGGGGGAGTGGACATTCAGTACTTC. Its translation: CASSLDRGGVDIQYF. The V and J genes are TRBV11-2 and TRBJ2-4; 8 nucleotides agree with TRBD2. CDR3 length: 15 amino acids. The junction had 6 bases not matched to a gene; V was cut back by 0 bases and J by 8 bases. Per the germline V gene, CDR1 is SGHAT and CDR2 is FQNNGV.